This entry lists 5 T cell receptor beta chains sequenced from one sample in a study of cytomegalovirus exposure and HLA in healthy donors. PCR used 60 Vbeta primers and 13 Jbeta primers. Only in-frame clones appear in the TCRdb table, and some are missing; sequencing was by immunoSEQ multiplex PCR. Among about 130,000 clones, more than 60% were seen once, and the ten largest hold about 13%. The sample consisted of PBMCs. Receptors were obtained from a woman aged 55-69 years in good health and CMV-seropositive.

The chain couples TRBV30 to TRBJ2-3, with 7 bases fitting TRBD1. V trimming: 3 bases; J trimming: 2 bases; junction bases outside the gene matches: 5. CDR1 GTSNPN and CDR2 SVGIG come from the germline V gene (reference sequence). This CDR3 is built from 14 residues. For the CDR3, the DNA is TGTGCCTGGAGGAGGGACAGCTACACAGATACGCAGTATTTT. As protein: CAWRRDSYTDTQYF.

This chain connects TRBV6-5 to TRBJ1-1; D is ambiguous. From germline, CDR1 is MNHEY and CDR2 SVGAGI. V lost 5 bases and J lost 1, with 8 bases in between. The CDR3 length is 13 residues. The CDR3 nucleotides are TGTGCCAGCAGTCCAAGACAGAACACTGAAGCTTTCTTT. Translation gives CASSPRQNTEAFF.

This sequence joins TRBV6-1 and TRBJ2-6; 9 bases are shared with TRBD1. With V trimmed by 4 bases and J by 3 bases, 4 bases remained unmatched. The CDR3 length is 16 residues. Looked up from germline, CDR1 is MNHNS and CDR2 is SASEGT. The CDR3, as DNA: TGTGCCAGCAGTGGTGGGACAGGGATTGGGGCCAACGTCCTGACTTTC. Its translation: CASSGGTGIGANVLTF.

The chain has TRBV7-2 and TRBJ1-2; unclear D gene. The CDR3 is 11 residues long. V gave up 5 bases and J gave up 10 bases, with 11 bases separating them. From germline, CDR1 is SGHTA and CDR2 FQGNSA. In DNA form, the CDR3 reads TGTGCCAGCAGCCCAGACTCACTCTACACCTTC. Amino acids: CASSPDSLYTF.

The CDR3 loop is CASSPQDRRGEKLFF. The CDR3 nucleotides are TGCGCCAGCAGCCCCCAGGACAGGCGGGGTGAAAAACTGTTTTTT. This sequence joins TRBV5-1 and TRBJ1-4; 7 bases align to TRBD1. Trimming removed 4 bases from V and 7 bases from J; junction bases left unmatched: 10. The CDR3 contains 15 residues. Germline V lookup: CDR1 SGHRS, CDR2 YFSETQ.